This T cell receptor (beta chain) was sequenced for a study of regulatory T cells in long-lasting Graves disease. In the study overall: The definition of persistent Graves' disease was over 5 years of antithyroid drugs with positive TSH receptor antibodies.

The germline V and J ends were trimmed by 6 bases and 2 bases, with 29 bases remaining between them. Germline CDR1 LNHDA, CDR2 SQIVND (reference sequence). This CDR3 comprises 20 residues. The TCR beta library used iRepertoire HTBI primers with Arm-PCR amplification of CDR3. Using its own MiXCR run on the multiplex PCR reads, TCRdb lists one record per CDR3 protein. The sample lists 700,000 or so distinct CDR3 sequences; 25% to 35% were seen once. Time point here: persistent/refractory GD, antithyroid drugs over 5 years with positive TRAb. Extracted PBMC RNA gave rise to the TCR library. Patients of an endocrinology department in Xi'an, China, were included.

This rearrangement joins TRBV19 to TRBJ1-3; TRBD1 is a possible D gene (5 bases). Sample: peripheral blood mononuclear cells (PBMCs), taken when the disease was refractory, from a patient treated with antithyroid drugs. This clonotype originated in a female donor with Graves disease. CDR3: CASRPPSGDLMAEAGNTIYF. For the CDR3, the DNA is TGTGCCAGTAGACCGCCGTCGGGGGATCTAATGGCGGAGGCTGGAAACACCATATATTTT.